This TCR beta chain was found in a study of identical twins. A universal primer site was added by template switching, and unique molecular identifiers were carried by the cDNA. One entry per CDR3 protein, called by TCRdb with MiXCR from the 5' RACE reads. This repertoire shows approximately 1.8 million distinct CDR3 sequences, more than 30% found once; its top ten account for 0.25% to 0.3%. Germline CDR1 is DFQATT and CDR2 is SNEGSKA (reference sequence). Losses at the gene ends were 6 bases for V and 3 bases for J; bases not matched to a gene: 9. The CDR3 runs to 15 residues. The sequence derives from a newborn girl in good health. This chain joins TRBV20-1 and TRBJ2-5, with TRBD1 identical over 11 bases. The sequencing input was cord blood. This CDR3 is CSAPRTGGEKETQYF. The DNA for the CDR3 is TGCAGTGCACCTAGGACAGGGGGCGAAAAAGAGACCCAGTACTTC.